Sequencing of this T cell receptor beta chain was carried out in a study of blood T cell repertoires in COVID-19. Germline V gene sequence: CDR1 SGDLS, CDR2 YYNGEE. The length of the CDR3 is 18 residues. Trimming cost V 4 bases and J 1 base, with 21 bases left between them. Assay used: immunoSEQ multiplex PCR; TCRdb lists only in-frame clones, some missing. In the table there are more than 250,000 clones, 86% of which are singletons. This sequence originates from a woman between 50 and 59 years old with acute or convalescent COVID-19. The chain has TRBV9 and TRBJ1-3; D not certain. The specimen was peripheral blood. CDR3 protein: CASSPRLSRNPSGNTIYF. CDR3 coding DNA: TGTGCCAGCAGCCCCAGACTCTCACGAAACCCTTCTGGAAACACCATATATTTT.